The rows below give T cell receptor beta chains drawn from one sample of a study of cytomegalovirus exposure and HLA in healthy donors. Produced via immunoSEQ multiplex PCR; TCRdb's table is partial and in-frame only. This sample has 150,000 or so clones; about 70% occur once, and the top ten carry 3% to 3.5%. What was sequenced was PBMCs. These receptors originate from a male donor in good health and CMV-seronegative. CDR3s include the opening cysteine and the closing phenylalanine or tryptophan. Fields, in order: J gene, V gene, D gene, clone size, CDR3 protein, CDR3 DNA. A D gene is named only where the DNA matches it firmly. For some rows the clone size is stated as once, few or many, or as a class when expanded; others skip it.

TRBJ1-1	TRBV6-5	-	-	CASSYSGNEAFF	TGTGCCAGCAGTTATTCAGGAAATGAAGCTTTCTTT
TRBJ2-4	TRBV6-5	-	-	CASSYSPEENIQYF	TGTGCCAGCAGTTACTCCCCGGAGGAAAACATTCAGTACTTC
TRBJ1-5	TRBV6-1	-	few	CASSESRGSPQPQHF	TGTGCCAGCAGTGAATCGCGGGGGAGCCCTCAGCCCCAGCATTTT
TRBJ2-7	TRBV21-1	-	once	CASSARDTTYEQYF	TGTGCCAGCAGCGCCCGGGACACTACCTACGAGCAGTACTTC
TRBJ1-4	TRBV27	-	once	CASSPLTPPTATNEKLFF	TGTGCCAGCAGTCCCCTCACCCCCCCGACAGCAACTAATGAAAAACTGTTTTTT
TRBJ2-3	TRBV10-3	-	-	CAITLAGTDTQYF	TGTGCCATCACTCTGGCAGGGACAGATACGCAGTATTTT
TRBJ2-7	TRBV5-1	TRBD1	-	CASSWDRGQGEQYF	TGCGCCAGCAGCTGGGACAGGGGGCAAGGCGAGCAGTACTTC
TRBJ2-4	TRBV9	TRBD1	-	CASSVAGTGANIQYF	TGTGCCAGCAGCGTAGCTGGGACAGGGGCAAACATTCAGTACTTC
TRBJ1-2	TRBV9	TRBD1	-	CASSVQGGNYGYTF	TGTGCCAGCAGCGTACAGGGGGGAAACTATGGCTACACCTTC
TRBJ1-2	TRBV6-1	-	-	CASSEAGWESGYTF	TGTGCCAGCAGTGAAGCGGGTTGGGAGTCTGGCTACACCTTC
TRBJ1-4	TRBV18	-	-	CASSPRPRGANEKLFF	TGTGCCAGCTCACCACGTCCCAGGGGAGCTAATGAAAAACTGTTTTTT
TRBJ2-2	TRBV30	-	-	CAWTFYTGELFF	TGTGCCTGGACTTTTTACACCGGGGAGCTGTTTTTT
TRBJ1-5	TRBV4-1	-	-	CASSQTGDSDQPQHF	TGCGCCAGCAGCCAAACAGGAGACTCCGATCAGCCCCAGCATTTT
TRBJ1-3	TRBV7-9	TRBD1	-	CASSRGGPQGAAGNTIYF	TGTGCCAGCAGCAGGGGGGGCCCACAGGGGGCTGCTGGAAACACCATATATTTT
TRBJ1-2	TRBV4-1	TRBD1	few	CASSQDGAGGYGYTF	TGCGCCAGCAGCCAAGATGGCGCAGGGGGCTATGGCTACACCTTC
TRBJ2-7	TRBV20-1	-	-	CSAQPGDEQYF	TGCAGTGCCCAGCCCGGGGACGAGCAGTACTTC
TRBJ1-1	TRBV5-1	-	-	CASSQGSKTEAFF	TGCGCCAGCAGTCAGGGGAGCAAGACTGAAGCTTTCTTT
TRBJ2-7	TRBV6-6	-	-	CASSYSEGAYEQYF	TGTGCCAGCAGTTACTCAGAGGGGGCCTACGAGCAGTACTTC
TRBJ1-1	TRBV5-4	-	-	CASSPGPVNTEAFF	TGTGCCAGCAGCCCTGGCCCTGTGAACACTGAAGCTTTCTTT
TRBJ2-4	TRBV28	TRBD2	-	CASSLSPLAALAKNIQYF	TGTGCCAGCAGTTTAAGTCCGCTAGCGGCTCTAGCCAAAAACATTCAGTACTTC
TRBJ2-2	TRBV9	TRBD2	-	CASSVVSGSQTGELFF	TGTGCCAGCAGCGTCGTTAGCGGGAGCCAGACCGGGGAGCTGTTTTTT
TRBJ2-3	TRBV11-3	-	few	CASSLRETDTQYF	TGTGCCAGCAGCTTACGTGAGACAGATACGCAGTATTTT
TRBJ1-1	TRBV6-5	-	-	CASRGSRVRTEAFF	TGTGCCAGCAGGGGTTCCCGGGTAAGGACTGAAGCTTTCTTT
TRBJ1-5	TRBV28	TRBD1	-	CASSQQGLNQPQHF	TGTGCCAGCAGTCAACAGGGGTTGAATCAGCCCCAGCATTTT
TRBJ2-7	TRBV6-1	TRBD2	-	CATLSRLAGTYEQYF	TGTGCCACCCTGTCTCGCCTAGCGGGCACCTACGAGCAGTACTTC
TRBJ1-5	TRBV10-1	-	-	CASSVSRDGGYRNQPQHF	TGCGCCAGCAGTGTGAGCCGGGACGGGGGGTATCGCAATCAGCCCCAGCATTTT
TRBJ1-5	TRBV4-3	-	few	CASSPRAGPNLNQPQHF	TGCGCCAGCAGCCCTCGGGCGGGGCCAAACTTGAATCAGCCCCAGCATTTT
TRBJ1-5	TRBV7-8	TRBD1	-	CASSSRTGLFQPQHF	TGTGCCAGCAGCTCAAGGACAGGTCTTTTTCAGCCCCAGCATTTT
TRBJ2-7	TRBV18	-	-	CASSPRLVNYEQYF	TGTGCCAGCTCACCGAGACTAGTGAACTACGAGCAGTACTTC
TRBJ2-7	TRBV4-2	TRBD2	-	CASSQGAGGGYEQYF	TGTGCCAGCAGCCAAGGAGCGGGGGGGGGCTACGAGCAGTACTTC
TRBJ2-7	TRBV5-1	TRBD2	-	CASSPAGVAYEQYF	TGCGCCAGCAGCCCCGCGGGGGTGGCCTACGAGCAGTACTTC
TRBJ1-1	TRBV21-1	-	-	CASSPEPRLVMNTEAFF	TGTGCCAGCAGCCCGGAACCCAGGTTGGTCATGAACACTGAAGCTTTCTTT
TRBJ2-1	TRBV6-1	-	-	CASSFWSTYNEQFF	TGTGCCAGCAGTTTCTGGAGCACCTACAATGAGCAGTTCTTC
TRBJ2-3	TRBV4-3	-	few	CASSQDRAGPDTQYF	TGCGCCAGCAGCCAAGATAGGGCAGGGCCAGATACGCAGTATTTT
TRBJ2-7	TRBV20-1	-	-	CSAVLFYEQYF	TGCAGTGCTGTATTATTCTACGAGCAGTACTTC
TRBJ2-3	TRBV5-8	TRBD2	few	CASSLAGSGGTQYF	TGTGCCAGCAGCTTGGCAGGGTCCGGGGGGACGCAGTATTTT
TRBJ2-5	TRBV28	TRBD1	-	CASSLWGTGVGETQYF	TGTGCCAGCAGCTTGTGGGGGACAGGGGTCGGGGAGACCCAGTACTTC
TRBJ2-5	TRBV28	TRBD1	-	CASRRQGQETQYF	TGTGCCAGCAGAAGACAGGGACAAGAGACCCAGTACTTC
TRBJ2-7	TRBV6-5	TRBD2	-	CASTLAGFTHEQYF	TGTGCCAGCACTCTAGCGGGGTTTACCCACGAGCAGTACTTC
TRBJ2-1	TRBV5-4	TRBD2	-	CASSFQRGSLYNEQFF	TGTGCCAGCAGCTTCCAACGCGGGAGCCTCTACAATGAGCAGTTCTTC
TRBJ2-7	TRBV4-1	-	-	CASSHDQGAYEQYF	TGCGCCAGCAGCCATGACCAGGGCGCCTACGAGCAGTACTTC
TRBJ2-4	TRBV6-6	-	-	CASSFGQYGAKNIQYF	TGTGCCAGCAGTTTCGGACAGTATGGGGCCAAAAACATTCAGTACTTC
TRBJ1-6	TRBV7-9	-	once	CASSAQGTNNSPLHF	TGTGCCAGCAGCGCTCAGGGGACAAATAATTCACCCCTCCACTTT
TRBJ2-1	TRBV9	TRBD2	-	CASSAQAGDSYNEQFF	TGTGCCAGCAGCGCCCAGGCGGGGGACTCCTACAATGAGCAGTTCTTC
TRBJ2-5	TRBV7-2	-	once	CASSPYQETQYF	TGTGCCAGCAGCCCGTACCAAGAGACCCAGTACTTC
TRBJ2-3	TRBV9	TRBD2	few	CASSVAGGSGGFTDTQYF	TGTGCCAGCAGCGTAGCCGGGGGTAGCGGGGGTTTCACAGATACGCAGTATTTT
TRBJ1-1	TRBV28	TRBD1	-	CASSSTGTGGHWGGAEAFF	TGTGCCAGCAGTTCAACCGGGACAGGGGGCCATTGGGGTGGTGCTGAAGCTTTCTTT